The rows below give T cell receptor beta chains drawn from one sample of a study of shared clonotypes between healthy human individuals. Data came from immunoSEQ multiplex PCR; TCRdb stores just in-frame clones and leaves some out. The profile shows more than 2,000,000 clones, around nine tenths of them singletons. The sequenced sample was naive CD4+ T cells sorted from blood. Receptors originate from a man between 18 and 35 years old in good health. CDR3s include the opening cysteine and the closing phenylalanine or tryptophan. The D gene is left open where the match is weak. Size tells how often a clone was seen (once, few, many) or the class of an expanded clone, and some rows leave it out.

length,D,V,size,J,DNA,CDR3
13,NA,TRBV5-5,NA,TRBJ1-6,TGTGCCAGCAGCTTGGATCTGGGTTCACCCCTCCACTTT,CASSLDLGSPLHF
17,TRBD2,TRBV7-2,NA,TRBJ2-1,TGTGCCAGCAGCTTAGAGGCTAGCGGGAGCTCGGGGAATGAGCAGTTCTTC,CASSLEASGSSGNEQFF
12,NA,TRBV7-8,NA,TRBJ1-5,TGTGCCAGCAGCTTAGCATCGCAGCCCCAGCATTTT,CASSLASQPQHF
11,NA,TRBV10-3,NA,TRBJ2-5,TGTGCCATCAGTGACGGAGAGACCCAGTACTTC,CAISDGETQYF
16,TRBD2,TRBV7-2,NA,TRBJ2-3,TGTGCCAGCAGCCCCCGACTAGCGGGAGGGGTAGATACGCAGTATTTT,CASSPRLAGGVDTQYF
14,NA,TRBV27,NA,TRBJ1-1,TGTGCCAGCAGTTCCTCCCCGGGCGGCACTGAAGCTTTCTTT,CASSSSPGGTEAFF
15,NA,TRBV7-2,NA,TRBJ2-7,TGTGCCAGCAGCCCTACTAGGGGATCGGCGGGCGAGCAGTACTTC,CASSPTRGSAGEQYF
14,NA,TRBV9,once,TRBJ1-5,TGTGCCAGCAGCGAAACAGGGAACAATCAGCCCCAGCATTTT,CASSETGNNQPQHF
14,TRBD1,TRBV5-1,NA,TRBJ2-7,TGCGCCAGCAGCCAGCCCCTGACAGGGTCCGAGCAGTACTTC,CASSQPLTGSEQYF
16,TRBD2,TRBV4-1,NA,TRBJ2-7,TGCGCCAGCAGCGAAGGGACTAGCGGGCCTTTCTACGAGCAGTACTTC,CASSEGTSGPFYEQYF
15,TRBD1,TRBV10-3,NA,TRBJ2-3,TGTGCCATCAGCCCTGGACAGGGGAGCCCAGATACGCAGTATTTT,CAISPGQGSPDTQYF
15,NA,TRBV6-1,NA,TRBJ2-5,TGTGCCAGCAGTGAACGGGCGGCTAGACAAGAGACCCAGTACTTC,CASSERAARQETQYF
15,NA,TRBV5-1,NA,TRBJ1-6,TGCGCCAGCAGCCCCAGACAGATCCCGGGGGCACCCCTCCACTTT,CASSPRQIPGAPLHF
15,NA,TRBV11-2,NA,TRBJ2-5,TGTGCCAGCAGCATGAGGGGGGGGAGCGTGGAGACCCAGTACTTC,CASSMRGGSVETQYF
16,TRBD2,TRBV5-1,NA,TRBJ2-7,TGCGCCAGCAGCTTGTACGAGGGACTAGCGGAATACGAGCAGTACTTC,CASSLYEGLAEYEQYF
11,NA,TRBV7-9,NA,TRBJ2-1,TGTGCCAGCAGCGTCGGACTGGGGCAGTTCTTC,CASSVGLGQFF
15,NA,TRBV2,NA,TRBJ2-5,TGTGCCAGCAGCCCTAGTCGCGGGGTTCAAGAGACCCAGTACTTC,CASSPSRGVQETQYF
14,NA,TRBV27,once,TRBJ1-5,TGTGCCAGCAGTTTCACCGGGGTTCGGGAGCCCCAGCATTTT,CASSFTGVREPQHF
15,NA,TRBV6-1,NA,TRBJ2-2,TGTGCCAGCAGTGAAGCGGGAGCGGGCACCGGGGAGCTGTTTTTT,CASSEAGAGTGELFF
14,NA,TRBV5-1,NA,TRBJ1-1,TGCGCCAGCAGCTTGGCGGCTGTGAACACTGAAGCTTTCTTT,CASSLAAVNTEAFF
15,NA,TRBV5-1,NA,TRBJ2-5,TGCGCCAGCAGCTTCTCGGACAGTGCCGAACAGACCCAGTACTTC,CASSFSDSAEQTQYF
14,NA,TRBV5-6,NA,TRBJ1-2,TGTGCCAGCAGCGCGACAGGTCGACCGGGTGGCTACACCTTC,CASSATGRPGGYTF
16,NA,TRBV19,NA,TRBJ1-2,TGTGCCAGTAGTATGGAAGGAGGTTTCCACGACTATGGCTACACCTTC,CASSMEGGFHDYGYTF
15,TRBD1,TRBV7-3,NA,TRBJ2-7,TGTGCCAGCAGCTTAAGGGGACAGGGATCCTACGAGCAGTACTTC,CASSLRGQGSYEQYF
15,TRBD1,TRBV6-5,once,TRBJ2-3,TGTGCCAGCAGTCCCGGACAGGCGAGCACAGATACGCAGTATTTT,CASSPGQASTDTQYF
16,TRBD2,TRBV4-2,NA,TRBJ2-2,TGTGCCAGCAGCCAAGAGAGCGGGGCCACCACCGGGGAGCTGTTTTTT,CASSQESGATTGELFF
14,NA,TRBV9,NA,TRBJ1-2,TGTGCCAGCAGCGTAGTGGGGACTAACTATGGCTACACCTTC,CASSVVGTNYGYTF
15,TRBD2,TRBV6-5,NA,TRBJ2-7,TGTGCCAGCAGTTACTCCCTAGCGGGAGGCTACGAGCAGTACTTC,CASSYSLAGGYEQYF
15,NA,TRBV28,NA,TRBJ1-1,TGTGCCAGCAGTTTAGAGGGGCTGGGGGAGACTGAAGCTTTCTTT,CASSLEGLGETEAFF
15,NA,TRBV6-5,NA,TRBJ1-6,TGTGCCAGCAGTTCCCTCGACAGGAGGAATTCACCCCTCCACTTT,CASSSLDRRNSPLHF
14,TRBD1,TRBV28,NA,TRBJ1-2,TGTGCCAGCCACCTAAGGGACAGGGCCTATGGCTACACCTTC,CASHLRDRAYGYTF
14,NA,TRBV5-1,NA,TRBJ2-5,TGCGCCAGCAGCTTAGGAGGTTCCCAAGAGACCCAGTACTTC,CASSLGGSQETQYF
14,TRBD2,TRBV19,NA,TRBJ2-2,TGTGCCAGTAGTATTAGCGGGAAGACCGGGGAGCTGTTTTTT,CASSISGKTGELFF
15,TRBD2,TRBV10-3,NA,TRBJ2-5,TGTGCCATCAGTGGGGGACTAGCGGGAGGAGAGACCCAGTACTTC,CAISGGLAGGETQYF
16,TRBD1,TRBV9,once,TRBJ2-7,TGTGCCAGCAGCGCAGGGACAGGGCGAGGGTCCTACGAGCAGTACTTC,CASSAGTGRGSYEQYF
15,TRBD1,TRBV18,NA,TRBJ2-7,TGTGCCAGCTCACCAAAAAGCGGCACAGGGGGCGAGCAGTACTTC,CASSPKSGTGGEQYF
15,TRBD2,TRBV9,NA,TRBJ2-7,TGTGCCAGCAGCGTACAAGGGACTACCCCTTACGAGCAGTACTTC,CASSVQGTTPYEQYF
15,NA,TRBV6-6,once,TRBJ1-4,TGTGCCAGCAGTTACACGGAAGCAACTAATGAAAAACTGTTTTTT,CASSYTEATNEKLFF
15,NA,TRBV4-1,NA,TRBJ1-5,TGCGCCAGCAGCCTGAGACAGGTTCTTAATCAGCCCCAGCATTTT,CASSLRQVLNQPQHF
16,TRBD2,TRBV7-2,NA,TRBJ2-2,TGTGCCAGCAGCCCATTAGCGGGAGGGGGCACCGGGGAGCTGTTTTTT,CASSPLAGGGTGELFF
15,TRBD1,TRBV28,NA,TRBJ2-2,TGTGCCAGCAGCCCGATAGGGGGCAAAACCGGGGAGCTGTTTTTT,CASSPIGGKTGELFF
15,NA,TRBV7-8,NA,TRBJ2-3,TGTGCCACCAATAAGGATTCTTCTAGCACAGATACGCAGTATTTT,CATNKDSSSTDTQYF
15,NA,TRBV5-1,NA,TRBJ1-1,TGCGCCAGCAGCTTGGGGCAGGGGATGAACACTGAAGCTTTCTTT,CASSLGQGMNTEAFF
17,TRBD1,TRBV5-6,NA,TRBJ2-2,TGTGCCAGCAGCCCGGACAGGGGGCAAATGAAGGGCGGGGAGCTGTTTTTT,CASSPDRGQMKGGELFF
14,NA,TRBV6-1,NA,TRBJ1-1,TGTGCCAGCAGTGAAGTGCAGTTTGTTGTAGGAGCTTTCTTT,CASSEVQFVVGAFF
13,NA,TRBV30,NA,TRBJ1-1,TGTGCCTGGAGTGGACAGACGAACACTGAAGCTTTCTTT,CAWSGQTNTEAFF
15,NA,TRBV5-1,NA,TRBJ1-2,TGCGCCAGCAGCTTGGAGGCAGGGGAGCGATATGGCTACACCTTC,CASSLEAGERYGYTF
15,TRBD2,TRBV6-1,once,TRBJ2-1,TGTGCCAGCAAATTTAGCGGGGGGTTCAACAATGAGCAGTTCTTC,CASKFSGGFNNEQFF
14,NA,TRBV4-1,few,TRBJ1-5,TGCGCCAGCAGCCAAGATGGTAGCAATCAGCCCCAGCATTTT,CASSQDGSNQPQHF
14,NA,TRBV2,NA,TRBJ2-7,TGTGCCAGCAGGGTGGGCGGTGGGACCTACGAGCAGTACTTC,CASRVGGGTYEQYF
15,NA,TRBV6-6,NA,TRBJ1-2,TGTGCCAGCAGTCCAATCGGGGGCGAAGACTATGGCTACACCTTC,CASSPIGGEDYGYTF
14,TRBD1,TRBV6-7,NA,TRBJ1-5,TGTGCCAGACGGGGACGGACAGGGGCTCAGCCCCAGCATTTT,CARRGRTGAQPQHF
17,TRBD2,TRBV25-1,NA,TRBJ2-3,TGTGCCAGCAGTGAATGGGCGGGAGGGACTTATGCAGATACGCAGTATTTT,CASSEWAGGTYADTQYF
16,NA,TRBV5-6,NA,TRBJ2-1,TGTGCCAGCAGCCGAGCCCTCGGACTGCAAAACAATGAGCAGTTCTTC,CASSRALGLQNNEQFF
14,NA,TRBV30,NA,TRBJ1-4,TGTGCCTGGGGAGTGGGGGGCACTAATGAAAAACTGTTTTTT,CAWGVGGTNEKLFF
13,NA,TRBV7-9,NA,TRBJ2-2,TGTGCCAGCAGCTCCCAGGCCACCGGGGAGCTGTTTTTT,CASSSQATGELFF
17,NA,TRBV21-1,NA,TRBJ2-2,TGTGCCAGCACCGGCCTAGCGGCCACTACGAACACCGGGGAGCTGTTTTTT,CASTGLAATTNTGELFF